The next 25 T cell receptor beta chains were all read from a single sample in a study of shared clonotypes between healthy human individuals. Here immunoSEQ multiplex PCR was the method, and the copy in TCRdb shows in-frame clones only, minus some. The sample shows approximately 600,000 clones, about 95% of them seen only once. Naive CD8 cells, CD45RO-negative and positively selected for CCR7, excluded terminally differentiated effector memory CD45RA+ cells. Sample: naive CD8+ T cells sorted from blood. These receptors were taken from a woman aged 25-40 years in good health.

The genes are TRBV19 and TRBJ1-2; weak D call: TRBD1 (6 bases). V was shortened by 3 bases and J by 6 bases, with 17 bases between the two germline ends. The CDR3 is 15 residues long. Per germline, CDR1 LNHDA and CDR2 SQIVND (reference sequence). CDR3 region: CASSIWAGDVDGYTF. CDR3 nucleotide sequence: TGTGCCAGTAGTATTTGGGCAGGGGACGTCGATGGCTACACCTTC.

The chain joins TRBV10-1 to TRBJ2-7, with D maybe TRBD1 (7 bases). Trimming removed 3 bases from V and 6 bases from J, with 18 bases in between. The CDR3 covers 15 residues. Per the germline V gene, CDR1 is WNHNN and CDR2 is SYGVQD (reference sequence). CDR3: CASSERDRLEGEQYF. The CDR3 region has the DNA TGCGCCAGCAGTGAAAGGGACAGACTAGAGGGCGAGCAGTACTTC.

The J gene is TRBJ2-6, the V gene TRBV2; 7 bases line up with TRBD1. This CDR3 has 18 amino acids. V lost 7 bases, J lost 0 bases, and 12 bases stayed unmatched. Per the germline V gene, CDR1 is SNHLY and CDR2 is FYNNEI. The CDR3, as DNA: TGTGCCAGCAACCGACCGGGACAGCCTGTCTCTGGGGCCAACGTCCTGACTTTC. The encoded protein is CASNRPGQPVSGANVLTF.

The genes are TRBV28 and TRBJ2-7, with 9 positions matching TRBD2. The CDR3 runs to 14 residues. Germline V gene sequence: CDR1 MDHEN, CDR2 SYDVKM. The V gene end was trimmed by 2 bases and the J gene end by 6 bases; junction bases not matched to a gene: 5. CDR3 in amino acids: CASSLRREGREQYF. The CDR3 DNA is TGTGCCAGCAGTTTAAGGCGGGAGGGCCGCGAGCAGTACTTC.

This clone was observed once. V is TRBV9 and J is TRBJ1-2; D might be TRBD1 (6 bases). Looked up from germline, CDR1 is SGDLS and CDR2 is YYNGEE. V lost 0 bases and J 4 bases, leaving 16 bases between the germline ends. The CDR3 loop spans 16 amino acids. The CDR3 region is CASSVDGGPLGYGYTF. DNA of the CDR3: TGTGCCAGCAGCGTAGATGGGGGGCCACTCGGCTATGGCTACACCTTC.

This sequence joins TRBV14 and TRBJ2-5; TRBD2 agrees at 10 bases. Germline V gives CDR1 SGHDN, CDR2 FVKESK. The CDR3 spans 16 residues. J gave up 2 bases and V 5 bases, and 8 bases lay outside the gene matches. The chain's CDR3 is CASSRTLAGVQETQYF. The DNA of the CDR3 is TGTGCCAGCAGCAGAACTCTAGCGGGAGTACAAGAGACCCAGTACTTC.

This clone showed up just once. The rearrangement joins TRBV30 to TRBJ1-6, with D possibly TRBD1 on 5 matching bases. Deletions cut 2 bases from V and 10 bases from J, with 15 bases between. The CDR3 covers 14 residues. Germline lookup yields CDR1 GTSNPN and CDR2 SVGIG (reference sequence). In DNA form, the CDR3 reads TGTGCCTGGAGTTCATCGGGACCTCGATCACCCCTCCACTTT. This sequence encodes CAWSSSGPRSPLHF.

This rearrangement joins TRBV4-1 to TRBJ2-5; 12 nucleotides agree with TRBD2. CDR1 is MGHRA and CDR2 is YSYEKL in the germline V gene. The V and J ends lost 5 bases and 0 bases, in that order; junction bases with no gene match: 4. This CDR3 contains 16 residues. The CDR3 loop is CASSYRLAGDQETQYF. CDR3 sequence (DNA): TGCGCCAGCAGCTATAGACTAGCGGGAGACCAAGAGACCCAGTACTTC.

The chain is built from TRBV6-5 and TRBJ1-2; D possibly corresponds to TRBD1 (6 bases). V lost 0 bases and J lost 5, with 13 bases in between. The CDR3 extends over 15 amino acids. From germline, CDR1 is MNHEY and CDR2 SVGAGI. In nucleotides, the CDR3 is TGTGCCAGCAGTTACTCAACGGGACAACTTTATGGCTACACCTTC. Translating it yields CASSYSTGQLYGYTF.

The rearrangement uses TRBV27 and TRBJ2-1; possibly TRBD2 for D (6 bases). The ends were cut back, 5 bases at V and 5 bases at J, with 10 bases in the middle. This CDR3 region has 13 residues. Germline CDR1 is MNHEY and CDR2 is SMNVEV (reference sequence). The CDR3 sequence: CASSIWTNNEQFF. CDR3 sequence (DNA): TGTGCCAGCAGTATTTGGACTAACAATGAGCAGTTCTTC.

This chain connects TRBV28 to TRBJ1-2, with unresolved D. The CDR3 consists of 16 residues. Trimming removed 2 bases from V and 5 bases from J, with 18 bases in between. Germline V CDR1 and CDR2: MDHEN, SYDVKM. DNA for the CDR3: TGTGCCAGCAGTTTAAGCCGCAGCCTACTAAGATATGGCTACACCTTC. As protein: CASSLSRSLLRYGYTF.

The CDR3 here is CASSQVQGYNEQFF. Here the CDR3 DNA reads TGTGCCAGCAGCCAAGTTCAGGGTTACAATGAGCAGTTCTTC. The chain links TRBV14 to TRBJ2-1; D is possibly TRBD1 (5 bases). Germline CDR1 and CDR2: SGHDN and FVKESK. The CDR3 covers 14 residues. Trimming shortened V by 1 base and J by 4 bases, and 8 bases separated the two germline ends. The whole variable domain, filled in from reference TRBV14 and TRBJ2-1, reads EAGVTQFPSHSVIEKGQTVTLRCDPISGHDNLYWYRRVMGKEIKFLLHFVKESKQDESGMPNNRFLAERTGGTYSTLKVQPAELEDSGVYFCASSQVQGYNEQFFGPGTRLTVL.

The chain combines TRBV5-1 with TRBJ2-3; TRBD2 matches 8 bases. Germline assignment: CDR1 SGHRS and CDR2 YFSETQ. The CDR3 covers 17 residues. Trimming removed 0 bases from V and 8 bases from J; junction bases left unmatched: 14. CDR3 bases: TGCGCCAGCAGCTTGGTTTTGCGGGAGGCCCCTTTCGGTACGCAGTATTTT. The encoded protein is CASSLVLREAPFGTQYF.

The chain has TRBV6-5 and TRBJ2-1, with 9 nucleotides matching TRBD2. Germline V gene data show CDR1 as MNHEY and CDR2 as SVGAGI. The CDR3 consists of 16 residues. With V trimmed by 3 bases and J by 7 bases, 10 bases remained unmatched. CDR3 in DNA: TGTGCCAGCAGTTATGGTAGCGGGAGAGGTTTAAATGAGCAGTTCTTC. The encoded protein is CASSYGSGRGLNEQFF.

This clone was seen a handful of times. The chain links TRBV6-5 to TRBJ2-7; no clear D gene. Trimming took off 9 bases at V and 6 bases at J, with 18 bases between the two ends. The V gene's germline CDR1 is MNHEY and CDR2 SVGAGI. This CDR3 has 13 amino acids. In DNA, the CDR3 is TGTGCCAGTCTGTCTGGAGTCTGGGGCGAGCAGTACTTC. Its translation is CASLSGVWGEQYF.

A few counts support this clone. The CDR3 loop is CASRVQRNTIYF. The CDR3 DNA is TGTGCCAGCAGGGTTCAGAGAAACACCATATATTTT. The chain recombines TRBV2 with TRBJ1-3; no clear D. The V and J ends lost 6 bases and 5 bases respectively, with 8 bases between them. CDR3 length: 12 residues. Germline CDR1 is SNHLY and CDR2 is FYNNEI.

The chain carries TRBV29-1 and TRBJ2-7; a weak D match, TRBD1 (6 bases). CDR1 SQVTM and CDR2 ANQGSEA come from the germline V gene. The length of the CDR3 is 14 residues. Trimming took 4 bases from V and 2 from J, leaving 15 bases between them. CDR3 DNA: TGCAGCGTTGTCCCATCTACAGGGCCCTACGAGCAGTACTTC. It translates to CSVVPSTGPYEQYF.

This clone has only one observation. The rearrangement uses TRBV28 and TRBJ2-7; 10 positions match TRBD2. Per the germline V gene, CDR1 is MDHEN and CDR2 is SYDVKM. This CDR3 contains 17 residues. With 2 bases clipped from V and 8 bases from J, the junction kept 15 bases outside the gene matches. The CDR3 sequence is CASSLPTKSGGDLQQYF. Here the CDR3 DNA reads TGTGCCAGCAGTTTACCCACCAAGAGCGGGGGGGACCTACAGCAGTACTTC.

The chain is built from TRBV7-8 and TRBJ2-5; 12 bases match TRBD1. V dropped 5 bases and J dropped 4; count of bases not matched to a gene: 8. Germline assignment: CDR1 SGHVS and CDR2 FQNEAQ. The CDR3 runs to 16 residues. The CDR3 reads CASSRGQGALGETQYF. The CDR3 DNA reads TGTGCCAGCAGCCGGGGACAGGGGGCGTTAGGAGAGACCCAGTACTTC.

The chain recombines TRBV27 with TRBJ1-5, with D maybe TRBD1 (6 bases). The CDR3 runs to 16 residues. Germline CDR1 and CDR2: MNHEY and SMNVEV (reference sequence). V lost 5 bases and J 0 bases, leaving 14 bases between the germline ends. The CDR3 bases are TGTGCCAGCAGTCAGGGGACAATTGATAGCAATCAGCCCCAGCATTTT. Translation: CASSQGTIDSNQPQHF.

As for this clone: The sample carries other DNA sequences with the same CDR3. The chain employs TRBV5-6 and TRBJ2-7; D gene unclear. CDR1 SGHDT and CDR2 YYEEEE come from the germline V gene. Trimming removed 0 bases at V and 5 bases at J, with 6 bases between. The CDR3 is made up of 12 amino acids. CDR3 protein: CASSLGGHEQYF. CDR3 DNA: TGTGCCAGCAGCTTGGGAGGCCACGAGCAGTACTTC. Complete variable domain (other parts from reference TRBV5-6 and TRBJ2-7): DAGVTQSPTHLIKTRGQQVTLRCSPKSGHDTVSWYQQALGQGPQFIFQYYEEEERQRGNFPDRFSGHQFPNYSSELNVNALLLGDSALYLCASSLGGHEQYFGPGTRLTVT.

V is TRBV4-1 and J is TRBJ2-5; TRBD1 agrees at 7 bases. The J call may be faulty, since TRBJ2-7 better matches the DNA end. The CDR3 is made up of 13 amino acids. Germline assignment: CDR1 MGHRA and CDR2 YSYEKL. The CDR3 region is CASSLRTGPEQYF. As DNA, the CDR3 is TGCGCCAGCAGCCTCCGGACAGGCCCCGAGCAGTACTTC.

CDR3 coding DNA: TGTGCCAGCAGTGCTTCAGGGAATCAGCCCCAGCATTTT. Amino acid sequence: CASSASGNQPQHF. This chain joins TRBV9 and TRBJ1-5, with a weak D call TRBD1 (5 bases). Trimming removed 5 bases from V and 4 bases from J, with 10 bases in between. Germline CDR1 SGDLS, CDR2 YYNGEE. This CDR3 spans 13 amino acids.

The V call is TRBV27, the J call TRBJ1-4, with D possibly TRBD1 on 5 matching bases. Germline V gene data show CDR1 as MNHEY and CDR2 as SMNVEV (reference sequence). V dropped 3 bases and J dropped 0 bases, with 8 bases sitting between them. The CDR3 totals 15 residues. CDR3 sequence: CASSLRGPTNEKLFF. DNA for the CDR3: TGTGCCAGCAGTTTGCGGGGCCCAACTAATGAAAAACTGTTTTTT. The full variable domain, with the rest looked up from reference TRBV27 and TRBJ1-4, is EAQVTQNPRYLITVTGKKLTVTCSQNMNHEYMSWYRQDPGLGLRQIYYSMNVEVTDKGDVPEGYKVSRKEKRNFPLILESPSPNQTSLYFCASSLRGPTNEKLFFGSGTQLSVL.

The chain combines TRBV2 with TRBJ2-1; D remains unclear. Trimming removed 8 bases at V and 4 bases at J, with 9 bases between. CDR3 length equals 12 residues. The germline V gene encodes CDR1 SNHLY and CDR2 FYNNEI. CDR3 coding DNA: TGTGCCAGCTCCAACAGTTACAATGAGCAGTTCTTC. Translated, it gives CASSNSYNEQFF.